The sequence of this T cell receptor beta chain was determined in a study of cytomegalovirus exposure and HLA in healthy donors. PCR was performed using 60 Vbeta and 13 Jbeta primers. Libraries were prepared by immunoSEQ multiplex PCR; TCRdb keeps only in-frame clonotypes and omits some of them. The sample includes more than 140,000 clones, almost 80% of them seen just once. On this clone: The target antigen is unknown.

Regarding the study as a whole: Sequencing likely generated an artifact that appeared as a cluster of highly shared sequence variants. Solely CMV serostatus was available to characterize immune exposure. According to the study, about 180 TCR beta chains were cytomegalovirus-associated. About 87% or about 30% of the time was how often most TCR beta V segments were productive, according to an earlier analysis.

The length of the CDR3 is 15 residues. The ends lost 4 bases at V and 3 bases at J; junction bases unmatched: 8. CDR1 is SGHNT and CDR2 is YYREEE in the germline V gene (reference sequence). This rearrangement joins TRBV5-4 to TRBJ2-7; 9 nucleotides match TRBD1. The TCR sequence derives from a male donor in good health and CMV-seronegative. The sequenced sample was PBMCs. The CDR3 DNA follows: TGTGCCAGCAGCCAGGGACAGGGTACCCACTACGAGCAGTACTTC. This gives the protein CASSQGQGTHYEQYF.